Listed below are T cell receptor beta chains from one sample, sequenced in a study of T cells in Graves' hyperthyroidism and ophthalmopathy. TCRdb passed the multiplex PCR reads through MiXCR, listing each CDR3 protein once. The profile shows roughly 570,000 distinct CDR3 sequences, around 16% of them singletons. Material: blood. These receptors all stem from a woman in her twenties or thirties with Graves' hyperthyroidism. Each CDR3 is given with its conserved first and last residue. D genes are given only for firm matches. Clone size is given for some rows only: seen once, a few or many times, or a class if the clone is expanded.

. | TRBJ1-6 | TRBV7-9 | . | TGTGCCAGCAGCCAAGGTGCCGGGACGTTTAATTCACCCCTCCACTTT | CASSQGAGTFNSPLHF
TRBD1 | TRBJ2-2 | TRBV19 | few | TGTGCCAGTAGTCTAGGGACAGCTCGGGCCGGGGAGCTGTTTTTT | CASSLGTARAGELFF
. | TRBJ2-5 | TRBV7-2 | many | TGTGCCAGCAGCTTAAGCCAGGGGGGCCAGTACTTC | CASSLSQGGQYF
TRBD2 | TRBJ2-1 | TRBV24-1 | once | TGTGCCACCAGTGATATACCGGGACTAGCGGGAAGATCCAATAAGCAGTTCTTC | CATSDIPGLAGRSNKQFF
TRBD1 | TRBJ2-1 | TRBV27 | . | TGTGCCAGCAGTTTATTGGACAGGGGGGCTCGCAATGAGCAGTTCTTC | CASSLLDRGARNEQFF
. | TRBJ1-2 | TRBV18 | few | TGTGCCAGCTCACCGGGGGAGAGGGTGGACTACACCTTC | CASSPGERVDYTF
. | TRBJ2-7 | TRBV20-1 | . | TGCAGTGCTTGGGACGGCTCCTCCTACGAGCAGTACTTC | CSAWDGSSYEQYF
. | TRBJ1-4 | TRBV12-3/TRBV12-4 | few | TGTGCCAGCAGTCCGGCGGTCCAGAGGGAAAAACTGTTTTTT | CASSPAVQREKLFF
TRBD2 | TRBJ2-1 | TRBV12-3/TRBV12-4 | . | TGTGCCAGCAGTCCACGGACCAAGGCTAGCGGGGGAAACAATGAGCAGTTCTTC | CASSPRTKASGGNNEQFF
. | TRBJ2-2 | TRBV29-1 | . | TGCAGCGTACGGGCAGGGGAAGGGACCGGGGAGCTGTTTTTT | CSVRAGEGTGELFF
. | TRBJ2-1 | TRBV20-1 | many | TGCAGTGCTAGACGACTAGTTGCGTACAATGAGCAGTTCTTC | CSARRLVAYNEQFF
TRBD2 | TRBJ2-2 | TRBV29-1 | many | TGCAGCGTCCGACTAGCTCAAACCGGGGAGCTGTTTTTT | CSVRLAQTGELFF
. | TRBJ2-1 | TRBV7-9 | . | TGTGCCAGCATCCCCGGTAATGAGCAGTTCTTC | CASIPGNEQFF
. | TRBJ2-3 | TRBV11-3 | many | TGTGCCAGCAGCTTAGATCCCGCGAGGCGGACGGCTACCCAGCACACGGATACGCAGTATTTT | CASSLDPARRTATQHTDTQYF
TRBD2 | TRBJ2-7 | TRBV20-1 | many | TGCAGTGCTGGTCCACTAGCGGGAGGCTCCTACGAGCAGTACTTC | CSAGPLAGGSYEQYF
. | TRBJ1-1 | TRBV4-3 | . | TGCGCCAGCAGCCAAGAGTTACGACAGATGAACACTGAAGCTTTCTTT | CASSQELRQMNTEAFF
. | TRBJ1-2 | TRBV19 | . | TGTGCCAGTAGTATTGGGACGGGAAACTATGGCTACACCTTC | CASSIGTGNYGYTF
TRBD2 | TRBJ2-2 | TRBV4-3 | few | TGCGCCAGCAGCCAAGGTCTAGCGGGGATCACCGGGGAGCTGTTTTTT | CASSQGLAGITGELFF
. | TRBJ2-5 | TRBV14 | . | TGTGCCAGCAGCCAATCCTGGGAGACCCAGTACTTC | CASSQSWETQYF
. | TRBJ1-4 | TRBV7-2 | few | TGTGCCAGCAGCTTACTGGGACGAGATGACGAAAAACTGTTTTTT | CASSLLGRDDEKLFF
. | TRBJ2-1 | TRBV5-6 | many | TGTGCCAGCAGCGTTGACACCCCAGGCTCCTACAATGAGCAGTTCTTC | CASSVDTPGSYNEQFF
TRBD2 | TRBJ2-1 | TRBV7-2 | many | TGTGCCAGCAGCTCCCTAGCGGGTGAGCAGTTCTTC | CASSSLAGEQFF
. | TRBJ2-1 | TRBV6-2/TRBV6-3 | many | TGTGCCAGCAGTTACGGGTATGGGTACAATGAGCAGTTCTTC | CASSYGYGYNEQFF
TRBD1 | TRBJ1-2 | TRBV5-1 | . | TGCGCCAGCAGCTGGGGACAGGGTGGCGTCTATGGCTACACCTTC | CASSWGQGGVYGYTF
. | TRBJ2-2 | TRBV27 | many | TGTGCCAGCAGTCCCCCCGACAGCAACACCGGGGAGCTGTTTTTT | CASSPPDSNTGELFF
. | TRBJ2-1 | TRBV3-1 | many | TGTGCCAGCAGCCAAGATTCGGGTGAGCAGTTCTTC | CASSQDSGEQFF
. | TRBJ2-7 | TRBV7-9 | . | TGTGCCAGCAGCTTCGGGGGGCGCGGCGAGCAGTACTTC | CASSFGGRGEQYF
. | TRBJ1-4 | TRBV15 | . | TGTGCCACCAGCAGAGCCTTCGCCTTAGGAACTAATGAAAAACTGTTTTTT | CATSRAFALGTNEKLFF
. | TRBJ2-1 | TRBV6-1 | few | TGTGCCAGCACCCATAGCGCGAGCTCCTACAATGAGCAGTTCTTC | CASTHSASSYNEQFF
. | TRBJ2-3 | TRBV5-1 | many | TGCGCCAGCAGTGTAACTATCCGGGGCACAGATACGCAGTATTTT | CASSVTIRGTDTQYF
TRBD1 | TRBJ1-1 | TRBV7-2 | many | TGTGCCAGCAGCTACGGACAGGCAAACACTGAAGCTTTCTTT | CASSYGQANTEAFF
TRBD1 | TRBJ1-2 | TRBV11-2 | many | TGTGCCAGCAGCCCAAAGTATCGCGTCAGGGGGGACACTAACTATGGCTACACCTTC | CASSPKYRVRGDTNYGYTF